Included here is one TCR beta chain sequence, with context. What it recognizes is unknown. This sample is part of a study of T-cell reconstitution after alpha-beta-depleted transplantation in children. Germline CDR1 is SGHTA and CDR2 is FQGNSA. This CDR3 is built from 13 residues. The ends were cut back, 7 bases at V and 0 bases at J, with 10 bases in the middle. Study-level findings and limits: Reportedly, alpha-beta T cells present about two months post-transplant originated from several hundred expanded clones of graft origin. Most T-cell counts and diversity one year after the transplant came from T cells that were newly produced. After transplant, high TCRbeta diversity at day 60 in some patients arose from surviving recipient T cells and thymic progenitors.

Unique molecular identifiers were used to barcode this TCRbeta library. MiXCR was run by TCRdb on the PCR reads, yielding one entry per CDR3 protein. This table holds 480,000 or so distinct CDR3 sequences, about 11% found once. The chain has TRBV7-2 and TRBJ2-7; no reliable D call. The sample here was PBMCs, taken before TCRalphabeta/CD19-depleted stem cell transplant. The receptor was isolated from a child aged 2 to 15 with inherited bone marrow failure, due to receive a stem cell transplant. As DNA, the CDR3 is TGTGCCAGCATCTCGACTGTCTCCTACGAGCAGTACTTC. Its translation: CASISTVSYEQYF.